This T cell receptor beta chain was sequenced for a study of T cells after yellow fever vaccination. Findings and limits, study-wide: It was the secondary response that reached its peak faster, day 5 versus 15, but it was weaker.

Germline lookup yields CDR1 SGHRS and CDR2 YFSETQ. V lost 6 bases, J lost 6 bases, and 8 bases stayed unmatched. CDR3 length equals 14 residues. There are many counts of this clonotype. Its antigen is not known. TCRdb processed the 5' RACE reads anew with MiXCR; each CDR3 protein has one entry. The data contain about 250,000 distinct CDR3 sequences, 3.6% of them singletons. The V and J genes are TRBV5-1 and TRBJ2-1, with 8 bases matching TRBD2. This TCR was sampled from a man aged 18 to 35 who received the YFV17D yellow fever vaccine. The input for sequencing was PBMCs, taken 15 days after the yellow fever booster vaccination. The CDR3 here is CASKYGGARNEQFF. For the CDR3, the DNA is TGCGCCAGCAAATACGGGGGGGCTCGCAATGAGCAGTTCTTC.